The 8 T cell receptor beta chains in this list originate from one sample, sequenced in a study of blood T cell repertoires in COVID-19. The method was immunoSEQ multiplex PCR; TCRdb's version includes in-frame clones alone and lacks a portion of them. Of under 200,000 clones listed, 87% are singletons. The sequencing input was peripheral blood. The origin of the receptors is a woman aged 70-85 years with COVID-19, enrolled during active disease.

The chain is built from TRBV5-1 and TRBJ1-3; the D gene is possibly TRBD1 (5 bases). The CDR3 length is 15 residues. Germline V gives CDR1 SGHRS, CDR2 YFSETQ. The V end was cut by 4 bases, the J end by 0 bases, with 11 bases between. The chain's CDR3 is CASSPDRGSGNTIYF. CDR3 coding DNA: TGCGCCAGCAGCCCTGACAGAGGCTCTGGAAACACCATATATTTT.

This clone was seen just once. The CDR3 coding sequence is TGCGCCAGCAGCTGGACAGGGGGCAACGAGCAGTACTTC. Its protein is CASSWTGGNEQYF. The J gene is TRBJ2-7, the V gene TRBV5-1; 11 positions match TRBD1. The CDR3 has 13 amino acids. Germline V lookup: CDR1 SGHRS, CDR2 YFSETQ. The V gene end was trimmed by 3 bases and the J gene end by 5 bases; junction bases not matched to a gene: 1.

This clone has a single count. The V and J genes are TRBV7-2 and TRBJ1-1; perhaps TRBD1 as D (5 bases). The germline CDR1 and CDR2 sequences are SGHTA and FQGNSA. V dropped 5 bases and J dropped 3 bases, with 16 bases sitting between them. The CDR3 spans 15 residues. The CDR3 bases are TGTGCCAGCAGCCCCGGGGGAGGGCAGCACACTGAAGCTTTCTTT. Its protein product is CASSPGGGQHTEAFF.

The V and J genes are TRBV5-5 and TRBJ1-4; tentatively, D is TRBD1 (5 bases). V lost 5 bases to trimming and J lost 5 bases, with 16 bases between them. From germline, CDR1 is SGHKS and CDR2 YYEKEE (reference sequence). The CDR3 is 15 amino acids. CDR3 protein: CASSHKDNQNEKLFF. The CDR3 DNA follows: TGTGCCAGCAGTCATAAGGACAATCAAAATGAAAAACTGTTTTTT.

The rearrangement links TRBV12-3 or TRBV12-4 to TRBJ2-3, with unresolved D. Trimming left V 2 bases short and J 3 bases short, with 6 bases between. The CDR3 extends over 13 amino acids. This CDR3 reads CASSLSLTDTQYF. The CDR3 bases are TGTGCCAGCAGTTTAAGCTTGACAGATACGCAGTATTTT.

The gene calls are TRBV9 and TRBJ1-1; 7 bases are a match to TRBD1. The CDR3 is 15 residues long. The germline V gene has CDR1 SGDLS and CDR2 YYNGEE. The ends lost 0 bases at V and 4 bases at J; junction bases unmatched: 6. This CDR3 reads CASSVDQGGITEAFF. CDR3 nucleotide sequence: TGTGCCAGCAGCGTAGATCAGGGGGGCATCACTGAAGCTTTCTTT. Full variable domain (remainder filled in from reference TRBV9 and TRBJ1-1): DSGVTQTPKHLITATGQRVTLRCSPRSGDLSVYWYQQSLDQGLQFLIQYYNGEERAKGNILERFSAQQFPDLHSELNLSSLELGDSALYFCASSVDQGGITEAFFGQGTRLTVV.

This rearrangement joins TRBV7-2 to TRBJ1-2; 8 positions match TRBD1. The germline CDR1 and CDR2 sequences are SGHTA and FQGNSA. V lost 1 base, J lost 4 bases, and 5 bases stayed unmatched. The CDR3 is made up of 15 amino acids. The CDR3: CASSLVQGAGYGYTF. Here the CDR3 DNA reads TGTGCCAGCAGCTTAGTTCAGGGGGCCGGCTATGGCTACACCTTC.

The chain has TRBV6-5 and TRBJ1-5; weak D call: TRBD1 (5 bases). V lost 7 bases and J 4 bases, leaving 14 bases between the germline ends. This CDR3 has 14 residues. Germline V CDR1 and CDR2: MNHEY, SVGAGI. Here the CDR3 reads CASNTGGGNQPQHF. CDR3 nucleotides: TGTGCCAGCAACACCGGGGGGGGTAATCAGCCCCAGCATTTT.